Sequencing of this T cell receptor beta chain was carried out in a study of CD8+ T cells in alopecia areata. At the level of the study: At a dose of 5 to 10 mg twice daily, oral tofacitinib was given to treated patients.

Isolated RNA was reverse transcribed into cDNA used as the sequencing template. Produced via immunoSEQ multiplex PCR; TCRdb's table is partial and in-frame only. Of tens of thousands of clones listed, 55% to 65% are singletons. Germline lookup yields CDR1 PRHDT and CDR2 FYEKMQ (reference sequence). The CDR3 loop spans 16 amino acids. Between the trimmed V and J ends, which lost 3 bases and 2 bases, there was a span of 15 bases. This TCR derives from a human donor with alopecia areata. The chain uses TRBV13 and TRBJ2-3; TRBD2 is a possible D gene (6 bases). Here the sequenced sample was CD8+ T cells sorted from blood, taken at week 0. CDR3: CASSFAGTDYTDTQYF. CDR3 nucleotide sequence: TGTGCCAGCAGCTTCGCCGGGACTGACTACACAGATACGCAGTATTTT. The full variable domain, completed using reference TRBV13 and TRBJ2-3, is AAGVIQSPRHLIKEKRETATLKCYPIPRHDTVYWYQQGPGQDPQFLISFYEKMQSDKGSIPDRFSAQQFSDYHSELNMSSLELGDSALYFCASSFAGTDYTDTQYFGPGTRLTVL.